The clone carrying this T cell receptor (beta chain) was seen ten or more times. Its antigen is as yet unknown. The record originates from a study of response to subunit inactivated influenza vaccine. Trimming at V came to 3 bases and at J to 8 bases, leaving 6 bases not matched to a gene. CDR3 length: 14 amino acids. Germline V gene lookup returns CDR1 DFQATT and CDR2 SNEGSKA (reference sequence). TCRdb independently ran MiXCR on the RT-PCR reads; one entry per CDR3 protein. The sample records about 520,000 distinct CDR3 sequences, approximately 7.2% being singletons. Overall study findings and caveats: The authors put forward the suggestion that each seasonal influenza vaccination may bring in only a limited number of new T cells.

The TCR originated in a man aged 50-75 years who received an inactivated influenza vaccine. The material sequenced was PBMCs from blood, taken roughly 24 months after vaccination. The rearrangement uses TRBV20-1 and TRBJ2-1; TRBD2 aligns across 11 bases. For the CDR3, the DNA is TGCAGTGCTAGTCCCCTAGCGGGGGGTTATGAGCAGTTCTTC. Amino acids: CSASPLAGGYEQFF.